A selection of T cell receptor beta chains follows, all from one sample in a study of blood T cell repertoires in COVID-19. Libraries were prepared by immunoSEQ multiplex PCR; TCRdb keeps only in-frame clonotypes and omits some of them. The data show over 85,000 clones, around nine tenths seen once. The source material was peripheral blood. These receptors were taken from a human donor in a cohort sampled during active COVID-19. CDR3s include the opening cysteine and the closing phenylalanine or tryptophan. D genes are given only for firm matches. Clone size is not always given. Where it is, it says once, few, many or a class for expanded clones.

clone size: .; V gene: TRBV7-3; D gene: TRBD2; J gene: TRBJ2-1; CDR3 DNA: TGTGCCAGCAGCTTAGCGGGGGGGCCTTTGTACAATGAGCAGTTCTTC; CDR3 protein: CASSLAGGPLYNEQFF
clone size: once; V gene: TRBV19; D gene: .; J gene: TRBJ1-2; CDR3 DNA: TGTGCCAGTAGTATCACTACCAACTATGGCTACACCTTC; CDR3 protein: CASSITTNYGYTF
clone size: .; V gene: TRBV27; D gene: .; J gene: TRBJ1-4; CDR3 DNA: TGTGCCAGCAGTTTTAGAGGGATGGGCGAAAAACTGTTTTTT; CDR3 protein: CASSFRGMGEKLFF
clone size: .; V gene: TRBV5-1; D gene: .; J gene: TRBJ1-1; CDR3 DNA: TGCGCCAGCAGCTTGATTCCAGGTCAGAGTGAAGCTTTCTTT; CDR3 protein: CASSLIPGQSEAFF
clone size: .; V gene: TRBV7-6; D gene: .; J gene: TRBJ2-1; CDR3 DNA: TGTGCCAGCAGCCTAGGTATGGGGAGGAGTGGGTATGAGCAGTTCTTC; CDR3 protein: CASSLGMGRSGYEQFF
clone size: .; V gene: TRBV23-1; D gene: TRBD1; J gene: TRBJ2-5; CDR3 DNA: TGCGCCAGGAGACAGGGGGGCCGGGAGACCCAGTACTTC; CDR3 protein: CARRQGGRETQYF
clone size: .; V gene: TRBV7-9; D gene: .; J gene: TRBJ2-1; CDR3 DNA: TGTGCCAGCATCCCCACGGAGGGTCTGTACAATGAGCAGTTCTTC; CDR3 protein: CASIPTEGLYNEQFF
clone size: .; V gene: TRBV9; D gene: .; J gene: TRBJ1-2; CDR3 DNA: TGTGCCAGCAGCCGAGACAGTAACTATGGCTACACCTTC; CDR3 protein: CASSRDSNYGYTF
clone size: .; V gene: TRBV28; D gene: .; J gene: TRBJ2-1; CDR3 DNA: TGTGCCAGCAGCCCCCGTAGCGCCCTGATCTACAATGAGCAGTTCTTC; CDR3 protein: CASSPRSALIYNEQFF
clone size: .; V gene: TRBV18; D gene: TRBD1; J gene: TRBJ1-3; CDR3 DNA: TGTGCCAGCTCACCCATCATACAGGGGTCTCTGCTCCAAGGAAACACCATATATTTT; CDR3 protein: CASSPIIQGSLLQGNTIYF
clone size: .; V gene: TRBV6-1; D gene: TRBD2; J gene: TRBJ2-2; CDR3 DNA: TGTGCCAGCAGTGGCCAATTAATCACTAGCGGGGGGAACACCGGGGAGCTGTTTTTT; CDR3 protein: CASSGQLITSGGNTGELFF
clone size: .; V gene: TRBV19; D gene: .; J gene: TRBJ1-1; CDR3 DNA: TGTGCCAGTAGTACCCTTAGCAGGGTGAACACTGAAGCTTTCTTT; CDR3 protein: CASSTLSRVNTEAFF
clone size: .; V gene: TRBV10-3; D gene: TRBD1; J gene: TRBJ2-7; CDR3 DNA: TGTGCCATCAGTGGGACAGGGGGCGAGCAGTACTTC; CDR3 protein: CAISGTGGEQYF
clone size: .; V gene: TRBV6-5; D gene: .; J gene: TRBJ1-5; CDR3 DNA: TGTGCCAGCAGTTACCCAATGGGAGGAGGGATGTGGCCCCAGCATTTT; CDR3 protein: CASSYPMGGGMWPQHF